The 18 T cell receptor beta chains below were found in one sample sequenced in a study of OX40 agonist ivuxolimab in advanced cancers. The data were produced by immunoSEQ multiplex PCR, yet TCRdb's version contains in-frame clones alone and is incomplete. Among approximately 38,000 clones listed, roughly 83% were seen once. Source: CD4+ or CD8+ T cells sorted from blood, taken in a trial of the OX40 agonist ivuxolimab. The receptors come from an adult with an advanced solid tumor such as melanoma, head and neck, liver or kidney cancer.

The chain links TRBV27 to TRBJ2-4, with 13 bases lining up with TRBD2. Germline V lookup: CDR1 MNHEY, CDR2 SMNVEV (reference sequence). V lost 0 bases to trimming and J lost 1 base; unmatched junction nucleotides: 12. The CDR3 spans 21 residues. DNA for the CDR3: TGTGCCAGCAGTTTATCGAGAGCGGAGACTAGCGGGAGGTCGGCCAAAAACATTCAGTACTTC. Protein: CASSLSRAETSGRSAKNIQYF.

The chain employs TRBV6-5 and TRBJ2-2; D remains unclear. The ends were cut back, 2 bases at V and 7 bases at J, with 8 bases in the middle. This CDR3 has 13 residues. CDR1 and CDR2 (germline): MNHEY, SVGAGI. CDR3 region: CASSYATDGELFF. Written as DNA, the CDR3 is TGTGCCAGCAGTTACGCGACGGACGGGGAGCTGTTTTTT.

This chain joins TRBV5-1 and TRBJ2-7; D remains unclear. CDR1 is SGHRS and CDR2 is YFSETQ in the germline V gene. This CDR3 is built from 15 residues. Trimming stripped 0 bases from V and 2 bases from J, with 12 bases between. The CDR3 nucleotides read TGCGCCAGCAGCTTGGAGCAGACCGAGACCTACGAGCAGTACTTC. This sequence encodes CASSLEQTETYEQYF.

This clone was counted between two and nine times. This rearrangement joins TRBV4-1 to TRBJ2-1; 10 bases match TRBD2. The J segment lost 5 bases and the V segment lost 1 base, leaving 5 bases of the junction unmatched. The CDR3 extends over 16 amino acids. In germline, CDR1 is MGHRA, CDR2 YSYEKL. The CDR3 spells CASSQGTGTSDNEQFF. The CDR3 DNA is TGCGCCAGCAGCCAAGGAACCGGGACTAGCGACAATGAGCAGTTCTTC.

The chain carries TRBV10-3 and TRBJ2-2; D is perhaps TRBD1 or TRBD2 (5 bases each). CDR3 length: 14 amino acids. CDR1 and CDR2 from the germline V gene are ENHRY and SYGVKD. V lost 8 bases and J lost 1, with 11 bases in between. The CDR3 sequence: CAIVGDQNTGELFF. DNA of the CDR3: TGTGCCATCGTGGGGGATCAGAACACCGGGGAGCTGTTTTTT.

The chain combines TRBV5-1 with TRBJ2-2; D is undetermined. Trimming shortened V by 2 bases and J by 4 bases, and 15 bases separated the two germline ends. The CDR3 runs 16 residues. Germline CDR1 and CDR2: SGHRS and YFSETQ. The CDR3 bases are TGCGCCAGCAGCTTATCGGTCCGAGCCGGCACCGGGGAGCTGTTTTTT. It is translated as CASSLSVRAGTGELFF.

The V gene is TRBV5-6, the J gene TRBJ1-5; TRBD1 might be the D (5 bases). Trimming left V 3 bases short and J 4 bases short, with 8 bases between. The CDR3 runs 13 residues. The germline V gene has CDR1 SGHDT and CDR2 YYEEEE. The CDR3 DNA is TGTGCCAGCAGCTGGGGCGGGAATCAGCCCCAGCATTTT. Translated, it gives CASSWGGNQPQHF.

The V gene is TRBV6-1, the J gene TRBJ1-6; tentative D call: TRBD1 (5 bases). Trimming stripped 4 bases from V and 0 bases from J, with 16 bases between. CDR1 is MNHNS and CDR2 is SASEGT in the germline V gene. This CDR3 region has 18 residues. In DNA, the CDR3 is TGTGCCAGCAGTGCCACTTCAGGGATATCCTCCTATAATTCACCCCTCCACTTT. It specifies CASSATSGISSYNSPLHF.

The rearrangement links TRBV6-6 to TRBJ2-7; D unresolved. Germline CDR1 MNHNY, CDR2 SVGAGI (reference sequence). The CDR3 loop spans 15 amino acids. V was pared by 5 bases and J by 0 bases, with 14 bases between. CDR3 in amino acids: CASSPRQRSSYEQYF. The CDR3 DNA is TGTGCCAGCAGTCCCCGGCAGCGTAGCTCCTACGAGCAGTACTTC.

By its share, this clone is medium-sized. V and J are TRBV7-8 and TRBJ1-1, with D uncertain. This CDR3 is 15 amino acids long. CDR1 is SGHVS, CDR2 FQNEAQ, per germline. V dropped 0 bases and J dropped 1 base, with 9 bases sitting between them. DNA of the CDR3: TGTGCCAGCAGCTTAGCCGTACTCAGGAACACTGAAGCTTTCTTT. This encodes CASSLAVLRNTEAFF.

CDR3 DNA sequence: TGCGCCAGCAGCCAATTTGGGGAGCTGTTTTTT. It specifies CASSQFGELFF. The rearrangement joins TRBV4-3 to TRBJ2-2; D is undetermined. Trimming removed 2 bases from V and 8 bases from J, with 3 bases in between. Germline assignment: CDR1 LGHNA and CDR2 YSLEER. The CDR3 totals 11 residues.

The rearrangement links TRBV4-1 to TRBJ2-1; D remains unclear. Germline CDR1 reads MGHRA; CDR2 reads YSYEKL. Trimming removed 0 bases at V and 7 bases at J, with 7 bases between. This CDR3 spans 13 amino acids. The CDR3 protein is CASSQDMGNEQFF. As DNA, the CDR3 is TGCGCCAGCAGCCAAGATATGGGGAATGAGCAGTTCTTC.

The gene calls are TRBV28 and TRBJ2-2; D may correspond to TRBD1 or TRBD2 (5 bases each). V shed 4 bases and J shed 3 bases, with 12 bases lying between them. CDR3 size: 15 residues. CDR1 and CDR2 (germline): MDHEN, SYDVKM. This CDR3 is CASSSGLLDTGELFF. CDR3 DNA: TGTGCCAGCAGTTCGGGGCTCCTGGACACCGGGGAGCTGTTTTTT.

V and J are TRBV29-1 and TRBJ1-2, with TRBD1 matching 10 bases. J was trimmed by 8 bases and V by 3 bases; bases with no gene match: 6. Germline loops: CDR1 SQVTM, CDR2 ANQGSEA. The CDR3 is 13 residues long. CDR3 region: CSVDDRGQTGYTF. The CDR3 DNA is TGCAGCGTTGACGACAGGGGGCAGACAGGCTACACCTTC.

The chain employs TRBV30 and TRBJ2-2, with 9 bases fitting TRBD1. From germline, CDR1 is GTSNPN and CDR2 SVGIG (reference sequence). Germline trimming cut 8 bases from V and 3 bases from J; bases unmatched to any gene: 7. The CDR3 consists of 14 residues. CDR3 protein: CAEKDRGDTGELFF. The CDR3, as DNA: TGTGCCGAAAAGGACAGGGGCGACACCGGGGAGCTGTTTTTT.

This rearrangement joins TRBV7-9 to TRBJ2-1; D might be TRBD1 or TRBD2, each matching 5 bases. Looked up from germline, CDR1 is SEHNR and CDR2 is FQNEAQ (reference sequence). The CDR3 contains 10 residues. V was cut by 8 bases and J by 8 bases, with 7 bases left in between. The CDR3 loop reads CASLGDEQFF. CDR3 nucleotide sequence: TGTGCCAGCTTGGGGGATGAGCAGTTCTTC.

This chain links TRBV27 with TRBJ2-3; 8 bases line up with TRBD2. CDR1 is MNHEY, CDR2 SMNVEV, per germline (reference sequence). The CDR3 totals 16 residues. V shed 5 bases, J shed 3 bases, and the junction held 10 bases outside the gene matches. The CDR3 DNA sequence: TGTGCCAGCAGTCCATATAGCGGGAAGGGGACAGATACGCAGTATTTT. Translating it yields CASSPYSGKGTDTQYF.

The chain has TRBV4-3 and TRBJ2-1, with 12 nucleotides matching TRBD2. CDR3 length equals 18 residues. Germline CDR1 is LGHNA and CDR2 is YSLEER. Trimming removed 4 bases from V and 3 bases from J; junction bases left unmatched: 10. CDR3 coding DNA: TGCGCCAGCAGCCCGTCCACTAGCGGGGGGTCCTACTACAATGAGCAGTTCTTC. It encodes CASSPSTSGGSYYNEQFF.